What follows are 27 T cell receptor beta chains derived from one specimen sequenced in a study of cytomegalovirus exposure and HLA in healthy donors. The PCR was carried out with 60 Vbeta primers and 13 Jbeta primers. The protocol was immunoSEQ multiplex PCR, while the TCRdb copy is restricted to in-frame clones and leaves out a portion. The sample lists about 89,000 clones; around four fifths were seen once. The sample was PBMCs. These receptors were obtained from a male donor in good health and CMV-seronegative.

The CDR3 nucleotides are TGTGCCAGCAGTTTAGGAGGGTATTTGAACACTGAAGCTTTCTTT. It encodes CASSLGGYLNTEAFF. This chain uses TRBV28 with TRBJ1-1; D uncertain. The CDR3 is 15 residues long. Germline assignment: CDR1 MDHEN and CDR2 SYDVKM. Trimming removed 2 bases from V and 0 bases from J, with 10 bases in between.

This clone was observed a handful of times. This chain joins TRBV6-1 and TRBJ2-6; D not certain. The V end was cut by 10 bases, the J end by 4 bases, with 14 bases between. This CDR3 has 14 residues. From germline, CDR1 is MNHNS and CDR2 SASEGT. The CDR3 loop reads CATPSLEGANVLTF. The CDR3 nucleotides are TGTGCCACCCCAAGCCTAGAGGGGGCCAACGTCCTGACTTTC.

The rearrangement uses TRBV7-2 and TRBJ2-5; D remains unclear. CDR3 size: 13 residues. V was shortened by 6 bases and J by 5 bases, with 13 bases between the two germline ends. The germline V gene has CDR1 SGHTA and CDR2 FQGNSA. The CDR3 here is CASSRTVRETQYF. The CDR3 bases are TGTGCCAGCAGTCGCACGGTGCGGGAGACCCAGTACTTC. Using reference TRBV7-2 and TRBJ2-5 for the parts outside the CDR3, the full variable domain is GAGVSQSPSNKVTEKGKDVELRCDPISGHTALYWYRQSLGQGLEFLIYFQGNSAPDKSGLPSDRFSAERTGGSVSTLTIQRTQQEDSAVYLCASSRTVRETQYFGPGTRLLVL.

CDR3 in amino acids: CSVLLQGYKNIQYF. The CDR3 nucleotides read TGCAGCGTTCTCTTACAGGGGTACAAAAACATTCAGTACTTC. The genes are TRBV29-1 and TRBJ2-4; 7 bases match TRBD1. Germline-derived CDR1 and CDR2 are SQVTM and ANQGSEA. J gave up 3 bases and V 5 bases, and 7 bases lay outside the gene matches. This CDR3 has 14 residues.

The rearrangement uses TRBV5-6 and TRBJ1-5; TRBD1 might be the D (5 bases). CDR1 is SGHDT and CDR2 is YYEEEE in the germline V gene. The CDR3 runs to 14 residues. The V end was cut by 2 bases, the J end by 2 bases, with 8 bases between. This CDR3 is CASSLGGGNQPQHF. CDR3 DNA sequence: TGTGCCAGCAGCTTAGGAGGGGGCAATCAGCCCCAGCATTTT.

The gene calls are TRBV15 and TRBJ2-5; TRBD2 matches at 11 bases. Germline V lookup: CDR1 LNHNV, CDR2 YYDKDF (reference sequence). The CDR3 runs 16 residues. The V gene end was trimmed by 3 bases and the J gene end by 6 bases; junction bases not matched to a gene: 9. This chain's CDR3 is CATSSGARTSGQTQYF. DNA for the CDR3: TGTGCCACCAGCAGCGGTGCTAGGACTAGCGGGCAGACCCAGTACTTC. The full variable domain, completed using reference TRBV15 and TRBJ2-5, is DAMVIQNPRYQVTQFGKPVTLSCSQTLNHNVMYWYQQKSSQAPKLLFHYYDKDFNNEADTPDNFQSRRPNTSFCFLDIRSPGLGDTAMYLCATSSGARTSGQTQYFGPGTRLLVL.

V usage is TRBV7-9 and J usage is TRBJ1-1; TRBD1 might be the D (5 bases). This CDR3 contains 14 residues. Trimming cost V 2 bases and J 1 base, with 8 bases left between them. Germline V lookup: CDR1 SEHNR, CDR2 FQNEAQ (reference sequence). The CDR3: CASSLKTGNTEAFF. The CDR3 nucleotides read TGTGCCAGCAGCTTAAAAACAGGGAACACTGAAGCTTTCTTT.

The chain joins TRBV5-4 to TRBJ2-5, with D perhaps TRBD2 (6 bases). This CDR3 spans 13 amino acids. The V end was cut by 0 bases, the J end by 4 bases, with 7 bases between. From germline, CDR1 is SGHNT and CDR2 YYREEE (reference sequence). CDR3 protein: CASSLGTIETQYF. As DNA, the CDR3 is TGTGCCAGCAGCTTGGGGACTATAGAGACCCAGTACTTC.

This clone was found a few times. The chain employs TRBV6-6 and TRBJ1-5, with 11 bases fitting TRBD1. Trimming cost V 5 bases and J 2 bases; bases outside gene matches: 5. Germline CDR1 and CDR2: MNHNY and SVGAGI (reference sequence). The CDR3 consists of 16 residues. This chain's CDR3 is CASSRTGGEGNQPQHF. As DNA, the CDR3 is TGTGCCAGCAGTCGGACAGGGGGCGAGGGCAATCAGCCCCAGCATTTT.

The V and J genes are TRBV5-1 and TRBJ2-2; D is uncertain. V lost 1 base and J lost 4, with 2 bases in between. The CDR3 runs 12 residues. Germline CDR1 is SGHRS and CDR2 is YFSETQ. The CDR3 nucleotides read TGCGCCAGCAGCTTGCTCACCGGGGAGCTGTTTTTT. The encoded protein is CASSLLTGELFF.

The chain has TRBV29-1 and TRBJ2-7; D is undetermined. The V gene's germline CDR1 is SQVTM and CDR2 ANQGSEA. Trimming shortened V by 3 bases and J by 0 bases, and 9 bases separated the two germline ends. The CDR3 is 13 amino acids. CDR3: CSVESRSSYEQYF. CDR3 nucleotide sequence: TGCAGCGTTGAGTCCAGGTCCTCCTACGAGCAGTACTTC.

The chain has TRBV7-2 and TRBJ1-2, with D uncertain. The CDR3 consists of 11 residues. The germline CDR1 and CDR2 sequences are SGHTA and FQGNSA. V was cut by 2 bases and J by 8 bases, with 6 bases left in between. The CDR3 sequence: CASSLQSGYTF. DNA for the CDR3: TGTGCCAGCAGCTTACAAAGCGGCTACACCTTC.

About this clone itself: At one of its ends the junction is not consistent with the germline gene, which may arise from a read error. The rearrangement uses TRBV5-1 and TRBJ2-1, with D perhaps matching TRBD1 (5 bases). The CDR3 contains 14 residues. The V gene's germline CDR1 is SGHRS and CDR2 YFSETQ. For the CDR3, the DNA is TGCGCCAGCAGCTATCCACAGGAATACGGCGGCATCGTCTTC. It translates to CASSYPQEYGGIVF. Full variable domain (remainder filled in from reference TRBV5-1 and TRBJ2-1): KAGVTQTPRYLIKTRGQQVTLSCSPISGHRSVSWYQQTPGQGLQFLFEYFSETQRNKGNFPGRFSGRQFSNSRSEMNVSTLELGDSALYLCASSYPQEYGGIVFGPGTRLTVL.

The CDR3 DNA follows: TGCGCCAGCAGCCAAGATGGAGGGCTTCTGGCTGGAAACACCATATATTTT. This translates into CASSQDGGLLAGNTIYF. The chain carries TRBV4-3 and TRBJ1-3, with D unresolved. There are 17 residues in the CDR3. V was shortened by 0 bases and J by 2 bases, with 14 bases between the two germline ends. The germline V gene encodes CDR1 LGHNA and CDR2 YSLEER.

This clone was found once. The chain couples TRBV21-1 to TRBJ1-4; TRBD1, the table's D call, lacks a check against the DNA. TRBV21-1 is a pseudogene locus. There are 20 residues in the CDR3. CDR3 DNA: TGTGCCAGCAGCCACGATGGGAGGACAGGGACCCACCAAAGACGAGAAAAACTGTTTTTT. This sequence encodes CASSHDGRTGTHQRREKLFF.

The rearrangement uses TRBV9 and TRBJ2-7, with TRBD2 matching 7 bases. The CDR3 is made up of 16 amino acids. Germline V gene sequence: CDR1 SGDLS, CDR2 YYNGEE. Trimming took 0 bases from V and 1 from J; bases not matched to a gene: 7. This CDR3 reads CASSVEGGSLSYEQYF. The CDR3 region has the DNA TGTGCCAGCAGCGTAGAGGGCGGGAGTTTATCCTACGAGCAGTACTTC.

The chain combines TRBV4-1 with TRBJ1-5, with D tentatively TRBD1 (6 bases). V lost 3 bases and J lost 4, with 16 bases in between. Germline loops: CDR1 MGHRA, CDR2 YSYEKL. The CDR3 is 16 amino acids. CDR3 DNA: TGCGCCAGCAGCCAGGGTCGGGGGGCGCGTAATCAGCCCCAGCATTTT. It yields the protein CASSQGRGARNQPQHF.

The chain uses TRBV28 and TRBJ2-1; D remains ambiguous. The length of the CDR3 is 11 residues. Germline V gene data show CDR1 as MDHEN and CDR2 as SYDVKM. The V end lost 6 bases, the J end lost 9 bases, and 9 bases lay between the germline ends. The CDR3 DNA reads as TGTGCCAGCAGCCCTCCCGGTGAGCAGTTCTTC. Its protein is CASSPPGEQFF.

This chain uses TRBV27 with TRBJ1-5; D is ambiguous. CDR1 MNHEY and CDR2 SMNVEV come from the germline V gene (reference sequence). Trimming removed 0 bases at V and 7 bases at J, with 13 bases between. There are 15 residues in the CDR3. CDR3 nucleotide sequence: TGTGCCAGCAGTTTATCCAGACGGGAGAACCAGCCCCAGCATTTT. It specifies CASSLSRRENQPQHF.

V gene TRBV28 combines with J gene TRBJ1-3; D is undetermined. The CDR3 covers 15 residues. Trimming cost V 5 bases and J 2 bases, with 13 bases left between them. In germline, CDR1 is MDHEN, CDR2 SYDVKM. CDR3 bases: TGTGCCAGCAGTCCTGGAGCCTCTACTGGAAACACCATATATTTT. It is translated as CASSPGASTGNTIYF.

This clone was seen a handful of times. The genes are TRBV6-6 and TRBJ1-2, with a tentative D call TRBD1 (5 bases). This CDR3 spans 15 amino acids. Germline CDR1 MNHNY, CDR2 SVGAGI (reference sequence). The ends were cut back, 0 bases at V and 2 bases at J, with 10 bases in the middle. CDR3 DNA: TGTGCCAGCAGTTACTCGGCAGGGCGGAACTATGGCTACACCTTC. It translates to CASSYSAGRNYGYTF.

In this sample, this clone turned up a few times. The chain has TRBV11-2 and TRBJ2-7, with TRBD2 matching over 10 bases. The CDR3 spans 15 residues. Germline loops: CDR1 SGHAT, CDR2 FQNNGV. The V and J ends lost 4 bases and 4 bases, in that order; junction bases with no gene match: 7. In nucleotides, the CDR3 is TGTGCCAGCAGCTATCCCACTAGCGGGGTATACGAGCAGTACTTC. Amino acid sequence: CASSYPTSGVYEQYF.

CDR3 in amino acids: CASRSGNQNIQYF. The CDR3 nucleotides are TGTGCCAGCCGATCCGGGAACCAAAACATTCAGTACTTC. This rearrangement joins TRBV7-2 to TRBJ2-4; the D gene is possibly TRBD2 (5 bases). Trimming left V 8 bases short and J 5 bases short, with 13 bases between. Germline CDR1 is SGHTA and CDR2 is FQGNSA. CDR3 length: 13 residues. Combining the CDR3 with reference TRBV7-2 and TRBJ2-4 gives the whole variable domain GAGVSQSPSNKVTEKGKDVELRCDPISGHTALYWYRQSLGQGLEFLIYFQGNSAPDKSGLPSDRFSAERTGGSVSTLTIQRTQQEDSAVYLCASRSGNQNIQYFGAGTRLSVL.

The V gene is TRBV9, the J gene TRBJ2-4, with a possible D match to TRBD1 (5 bases). Trimming shortened V by 3 bases and J by 4 bases, and 11 bases separated the two germline ends. Germline V gene sequence: CDR1 SGDLS, CDR2 YYNGEE. The length of the CDR3 is 14 residues. CDR3: CASSGADRKNIQYF. The CDR3 DNA reads as TGTGCCAGCAGCGGGGCAGACAGAAAAAACATTCAGTACTTC.

The V gene is TRBV6-1, the J gene TRBJ1-4; no definite D call. Germline V CDR1 and CDR2: MNHNS, SASEGT. V was pared by 4 bases and J by 4 bases, with 10 bases between. The CDR3 runs 14 residues. CDR3 region: CASSGRTFNEKLFF. CDR3 coding DNA: TGTGCCAGCAGTGGAAGGACTTTTAATGAAAAACTGTTTTTT.

The genes are TRBV7-2 and TRBJ1-5; weak D call: TRBD1 (5 bases). The CDR3 is 12 amino acids. V gave up 0 bases and J gave up 9 bases, with 6 bases separating them. Per the germline V gene, CDR1 is SGHTA and CDR2 is FQGNSA. In DNA form, the CDR3 reads TGTGCCAGCAGCTTAGCTCAGGGGCCCCAGCATTTT. This gives the protein CASSLAQGPQHF.

This chain joins TRBV19 and TRBJ1-5; 7 bases align to TRBD1. CDR1 is LNHDA and CDR2 is SQIVND in the germline V gene (reference sequence). The ends lost 4 bases at V and 3 bases at J; junction bases unmatched: 9. This CDR3 is 16 amino acids long. The CDR3 DNA reads as TGTGCCAGTAGTACCCCGACAGGGAATAACAATCAGCCCCAGCATTTT. It translates to CASSTPTGNNNQPQHF.